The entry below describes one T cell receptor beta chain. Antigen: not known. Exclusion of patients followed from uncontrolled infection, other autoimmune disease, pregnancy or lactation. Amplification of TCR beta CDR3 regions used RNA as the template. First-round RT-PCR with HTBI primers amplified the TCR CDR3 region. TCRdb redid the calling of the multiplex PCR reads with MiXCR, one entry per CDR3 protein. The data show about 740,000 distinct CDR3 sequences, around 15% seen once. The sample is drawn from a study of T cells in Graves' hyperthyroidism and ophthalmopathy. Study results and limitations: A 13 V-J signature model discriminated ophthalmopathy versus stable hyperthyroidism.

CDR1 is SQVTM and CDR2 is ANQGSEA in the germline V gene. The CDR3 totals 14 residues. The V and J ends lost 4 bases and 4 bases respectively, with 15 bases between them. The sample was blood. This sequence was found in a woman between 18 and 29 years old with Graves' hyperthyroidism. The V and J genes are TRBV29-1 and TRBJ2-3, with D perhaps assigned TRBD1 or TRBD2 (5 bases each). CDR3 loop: CSVVGTRPPDTQYF. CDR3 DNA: TGCAGCGTTGTCGGGACCCGTCCCCCAGATACGCAGTATTTT.